These 8 T cell receptor beta chains were sequenced from one sample in a study of cytomegalovirus exposure and HLA in healthy donors. It was with 60 Vbeta and 13 Jbeta primers that the PCR ran. Repertoires were generated with immunoSEQ multiplex PCR, while TCRdb's copy carries only in-frame clones and drops some. The sample includes about 170,000 clones, more than 70% of them seen just once. Input material: PBMCs. Receptors originate from a male donor in good health and CMV-seronegative.

This chain connects TRBV6-5 to TRBJ1-5; D gene unclear. The germline gives CDR1 MNHEY, CDR2 SVGAGI. Trimming shortened V by 10 bases and J by 0 bases, and 10 bases separated the two germline ends. The CDR3 totals 13 residues. The CDR3 nucleotides are TGTGCCACTCGGACTTATAGCAATCAGCCCCAGCATTTT. Translating it yields CATRTYSNQPQHF.

The chain carries TRBV7-6 and TRBJ1-5; weak D call: TRBD1 (6 bases). V lost 1 base and J 7 bases, leaving 14 bases between the germline ends. The V gene's germline CDR1 is SGHVS and CDR2 FNYEAQ. CDR3 length equals 15 residues. This CDR3 reads CASSLEGGVRQPQHF. CDR3 bases: TGTGCCAGCAGCTTAGAAGGGGGGGTTCGGCAGCCCCAGCATTTT.

This chain links TRBV9 with TRBJ2-2; no firm D call. Germline V gene sequence: CDR1 SGDLS, CDR2 YYNGEE. The CDR3 is made up of 12 amino acids. Trimming took 5 bases from V and 4 from J, leaving 6 bases between them. The CDR3 DNA sequence: TGTGCCAGCAGTAGTGGCACCGGGGAGCTGTTTTTT. This sequence encodes CASSSGTGELFF.

J is TRBJ2-1 and V is TRBV28; TRBD2 matches at 7 bases. The CDR3 totals 14 residues. V was pared by 8 bases and J by 8 bases, with 12 bases of the junction left unmatched. CDR1 and CDR2 from the germline V gene are MDHEN and SYDVKM. The CDR3 protein is CASGSVGGVHEQFF. The CDR3 nucleotides read TGTGCCAGCGGATCGGTGGGAGGGGTTCATGAGCAGTTCTTC.

The genes are TRBV7-8 and TRBJ1-4; unclear D gene. CDR1 SGHVS and CDR2 FQNEAQ come from the germline V gene. V lost 1 base, J lost 8 bases, and 8 bases lay in between. This CDR3 comprises 13 residues. CDR3 loop: CASSLGVGEKLFF. For the CDR3, the DNA is TGTGCCAGCAGCTTAGGGGTCGGGGAAAAACTGTTTTTT.

The rearrangement joins TRBV5-6 to TRBJ2-5; D gene ambiguous. There are 12 residues in the CDR3. V lost 4 bases to trimming and J lost 5 bases, with 9 bases between them. Germline CDR1 reads SGHDT; CDR2 reads YYEEEE. CDR3 sequence (DNA): TGTGCCAGCAGCCTCCTAGGCGAGACCCAGTACTTC. Encoded protein: CASSLLGETQYF.

V and J are TRBV7-2 and TRBJ1-2; possible D gene TRBD1, 6 bases. The germline gives CDR1 SGHTA, CDR2 FQGNSA. This CDR3 is built from 14 residues. Trimming shortened V by 5 bases and J by 1 base, and 11 bases separated the two germline ends. In nucleotides, the CDR3 is TGTGCCAGCAGCCCCCTACAGGGTAACTATGGCTACACCTTC. Amino acids: CASSPLQGNYGYTF.

Note on this clone: The junction departs from the called germline gene at one end, perhaps through a read error. The gene calls are TRBV4-2 and TRBJ2-3, with TRBD1 matching over 7 bases. The CDR3 spans 12 residues. Germline-derived CDR1 and CDR2 are LGHNA and YNFKEQ. CDR3 amino acids: CASSQEDEGAEF. CDR3 coding DNA: TGTGCCAGCAGCCAAGAAGACGAGGGGGCGGAATTT.